The 18 T cell receptor beta chains listed next were all sequenced from one sample in a study of T cell responses to AZD1222 COVID-19 vaccine. The protocol was immunoSEQ multiplex PCR, while the TCRdb copy is restricted to in-frame clones and leaves out a portion. The sample contains around 130,000 clones, 88% of which appear only once. The sample in question was peripheral blood, obtained on day 0 of MenACWY control vaccination. These receptors were collected from an adult in good health.

The chain links TRBV28 to TRBJ1-4; TRBD1 matches at 9 bases. CDR1 MDHEN and CDR2 SYDVKM come from the germline V gene. This CDR3 contains 15 residues. Losses at the gene ends were 6 bases for V and 8 bases for J; bases not matched to a gene: 10. In DNA form, the CDR3 reads TGTGCCAGCAGCGAAACCGGGACAGGGAACGAAAAACTGTTTTTT. It translates to CASSETGTGNEKLFF. The whole variable domain, remainder taken from reference TRBV28 and TRBJ1-4, is DVKVTQSSRYLVKRTGEKVFLECVQDMDHENMFWYRQDPGLGLRLIYFSYDVKMKEKGDIPEGYSVSREKKERFSLILESASTNQTSMYLCASSETGTGNEKLFFGSGTQLSVL.

This clone has only one observation. This chain links TRBV14 with TRBJ2-7; D is unclear. The V gene lost 1 base and the J gene lost 0 bases, with 13 bases spanning the gap. CDR1 and CDR2 from the germline V gene are SGHDN and FVKESK. The CDR3 has 16 amino acids. CDR3 region: CASSQGLGRVSYEQYF. CDR3 DNA: TGTGCCAGCAGCCAAGGCCTCGGACGGGTCTCCTACGAGCAGTACTTC. The whole variable domain, remainder taken from reference TRBV14 and TRBJ2-7, is EAGVTQFPSHSVIEKGQTVTLRCDPISGHDNLYWYRRVMGKEIKFLLHFVKESKQDESGMPNNRFLAERTGGTYSTLKVQPAELEDSGVYFCASSQGLGRVSYEQYFGPGTRLTVT.

This sequence joins TRBV5-1 and TRBJ1-1; D perhaps matches TRBD1 (5 bases). The V end was cut by 3 bases, the J end by 2 bases, with 8 bases between. CDR3 size: 13 residues. Germline CDR1 and CDR2: SGHRS and YFSETQ. The CDR3 nucleotides are TGCGCCAGCAGCTCGACAGTTAACACTGAAGCTTTCTTT. Amino acid sequence: CASSSTVNTEAFF.

CDR3 nucleotides: TGTGCCAGCAGGCCAGGGGCAACTAATGAAAAACTGTTTTTT. Amino acid sequence: CASRPGATNEKLFF. The V call is TRBV7-9, the J call TRBJ1-4; maybe TRBD1 (6 bases). Trimming removed 6 bases at V and 0 bases at J, with 8 bases between. The CDR3 extends over 14 amino acids. CDR1 is SEHNR and CDR2 is FQNEAQ in the germline V gene (reference sequence).

This chain uses TRBV3-1 (or the pseudogene TRBV3-2) with TRBJ2-1; 8 bases line up with TRBD2. Losses at the gene ends were 4 bases for V and 0 bases for J; bases not matched to a gene: 2. Germline V gives CDR1 LGHDT, CDR2 YNNKEL (reference sequence). The length of the CDR3 is 15 residues. The CDR3 nucleotides are TGTGCCAGCAGCCGGACTAGCAGCTCCTACAATGAGCAGTTCTTC. Residues: CASSRTSSSYNEQFF.

This chain uses TRBV19 with TRBJ2-5; 8 bases agree with TRBD1. Trimming took 5 bases from V and 4 from J; bases not matched to a gene: 12. The length of the CDR3 is 16 residues. CDR1 LNHDA and CDR2 SQIVND come from the germline V gene (reference sequence). The CDR3 loop reads CASSVDRARFGETQYF. The CDR3 nucleotides read TGTGCCAGTAGTGTGGACAGGGCGAGATTTGGAGAGACCCAGTACTTC.

This clone was detected a few times. The CDR3 sequence: CATSRDRMGSYNSPLHF. The CDR3, as DNA: TGTGCCACCAGCAGAGACAGGATGGGTTCCTATAATTCACCCCTCCACTTT. The chain has TRBV15 and TRBJ1-6; unclear D gene. Trimming removed 0 bases from V and 1 base from J, with 10 bases in between. This CDR3 comprises 17 residues. CDR1 LNHNV and CDR2 YYDKDF come from the germline V gene (reference sequence). Supplemented by reference TRBV15 and TRBJ1-6, the full variable domain reads DAMVIQNPRYQVTQFGKPVTLSCSQTLNHNVMYWYQQKSSQAPKLLFHYYDKDFNNEADTPDNFQSRRPNTSFCFLDIRSPGLGDTAMYLCATSRDRMGSYNSPLHFGNGTRLTVT.

The gene calls are TRBV2 and TRBJ1-1; 7 bases are shared with TRBD1. In germline, CDR1 is SNHLY, CDR2 FYNNEI. V shed 5 bases, J shed 1 base, and the junction held 4 bases outside the gene matches. CDR3 size: 14 residues. The CDR3 here is CASSLTGTNTEAFF. CDR3 DNA: TGTGCCAGCAGTCTGACAGGGACGAACACTGAAGCTTTCTTT.

The J gene is TRBJ2-2, the V gene TRBV11-2, with TRBD2 identical over 10 bases. Germline-derived CDR1 and CDR2 are SGHAT and FQNNGV. The CDR3 is 16 amino acids. V was clipped by 5 bases and J by 0 bases; unmatched bases: 3. The DNA of the CDR3 is TGTGCCAGCAGCCCAGGACTAGCGGCGAACACCGGGGAGCTGTTTTTT. This gives the protein CASSPGLAANTGELFF.

This chain joins TRBV29-1 and TRBJ2-5; 9 bases map to TRBD2. The CDR3 length is 17 residues. CDR1 and CDR2 from the germline V gene are SQVTM and ANQGSEA. The junction had 14 bases not matched to a gene; V was cut back by 4 bases and J by 2 bases. CDR3 sequence: CSVVDEAGGPEQETQYF. The CDR3 DNA is TGCAGCGTTGTCGATGAGGCGGGAGGGCCGGAGCAAGAGACCCAGTACTTC. Supplemented by reference TRBV29-1 and TRBJ2-5, the full variable domain reads SAVISQKPSRDICQRGTSLTIQCQVDSQVTMMFWYRQQPGQSLTLIATANQGSEATYESGFVIDKFPISRPNLTFSTLTVSNMSPEDSSIYLCSVVDEAGGPEQETQYFGPGTRLLVL.

This chain connects TRBV5-6 to TRBJ2-1, with 8 bases identical to TRBD2. Germline V CDR1 and CDR2: SGHDT, YYEEEE. CDR3 size: 18 residues. The J segment lost 0 bases and the V segment lost 3 bases, leaving 11 bases of the junction unmatched. The chain's CDR3 is CASSSDAGSGSSYNEQFF. The DNA of the CDR3 is TGTGCCAGCAGCTCCGACGCGGGGAGCGGGAGCTCCTACAATGAGCAGTTCTTC. The entire variable domain, with the rest obtained from reference TRBV5-6 and TRBJ2-1, is as follows: DAGVTQSPTHLIKTRGQQVTLRCSPKSGHDTVSWYQQALGQGPQFIFQYYEEEERQRGNFPDRFSGHQFPNYSSELNVNALLLGDSALYLCASSSDAGSGSSYNEQFFGPGTRLTVL.

The chain has TRBV24-1 and TRBJ2-6; no clear D. This CDR3 comprises 15 residues. V was cut by 4 bases and J by 0 bases, with 6 bases left in between. Germline V gene lookup returns CDR1 KGHDR and CDR2 SFDVKD. The CDR3 region is CATSEGYSGANVLTF. The CDR3 DNA is TGTGCCACCAGTGAGGGTTACTCTGGGGCCAACGTCCTGACTTTC.

The chain recombines TRBV7-6 with TRBJ2-1, with D unresolved. V lost 1 base and J lost 4, with 8 bases in between. Germline values: CDR1 SGHVS, CDR2 FNYEAQ. CDR3 length: 14 amino acids. This chain's CDR3 is CASSLVSGYNEQFF. The CDR3 nucleotides read TGTGCCAGCAGCTTAGTATCGGGTTACAATGAGCAGTTCTTC.

CDR3 residues: CASSQEGHYFEQYF. In DNA, the CDR3 is TGTGCCAGCAGCCAAGAGGGACACTACTTCGAGCAGTACTTC. This chain connects TRBV14 to TRBJ2-7; perhaps TRBD1 as D (6 bases). V was pared by 0 bases and J by 6 bases, with 12 bases between. CDR3 length equals 14 residues. Looked up from germline, CDR1 is SGHDN and CDR2 is FVKESK.

V usage is TRBV7-6 and J usage is TRBJ2-7; 14 bases fit TRBD2. The CDR3 has 15 amino acids. Trimming at V came to 5 bases and at J to 6 bases, leaving 6 bases not matched to a gene. Germline CDR1 reads SGHVS; CDR2 reads FNYEAQ. Here the CDR3 reads CASSQGLAGVGEQYF. The CDR3 region has the DNA TGTGCCAGCAGCCAGGGACTAGCGGGAGTCGGCGAGCAGTACTTC.

The chain couples TRBV9 to TRBJ2-7; 7 bases match TRBD1. The ends lost 0 bases at V and 0 bases at J; junction bases unmatched: 6. The CDR3 spans 16 residues. From germline, CDR1 is SGDLS and CDR2 YYNGEE. This CDR3 reads CASSVGGTVFSYEQYF. In DNA, the CDR3 is TGTGCCAGCAGCGTAGGAGGGACAGTCTTCTCCTACGAGCAGTACTTC.

The chain has TRBV27 and TRBJ2-2; 11 bases are a match to TRBD1. With 7 bases clipped from V and 7 bases from J, the junction kept 5 bases outside the gene matches. The germline V gene encodes CDR1 MNHEY and CDR2 SMNVEV (reference sequence). CDR3 length: 14 residues. CDR3 sequence: CASTRDRGVGELFF. The DNA of the CDR3 is TGTGCCAGCACCCGGGACAGGGGGGTCGGGGAGCTGTTTTTT.

The genes are TRBV30 and TRBJ1-5; D not certain. Germline CDR1 and CDR2: GTSNPN and SVGIG (reference sequence). The V end lost 0 bases, the J end lost 6 bases, and 3 bases lay between the germline ends. The CDR3 length is 11 residues. CDR3 residues: CAWSVGQPQHF. DNA for the CDR3: TGTGCCTGGAGTGTAGGTCAGCCCCAGCATTTT.